The clone carrying this TCR beta chain showed up just once. Its antigen is currently unknown. Germline and junction disagree at one end, which may indicate a read error. This record comes from a study of shared clonotypes between healthy human individuals. Study-wide findings and caveats: Specimens sampled were limited to blood, with tissue repertoires likely differing. In a few donors, 4.5% to 5.5% of naive CD4 clonotypes appeared in common.

The germline CDR1 and CDR2 sequences are MNHEY and SVGAGI. The CDR3 consists of 11 residues. Some clones are missing from TCRdb's copy, which holds only in-frame ones; the method was immunoSEQ multiplex PCR. The sample has over a million clones; around 97% are singletons. Material: naive CD4+ T cells sorted from blood. Described subset: CD45RA+ positively selected. The receptor's source is a man younger than 45 in good health. V and J are TRBV6-5 and TRBJ2-7, with 8 bases matching TRBD1. The CDR3 is CASRQMGQEHF. CDR3 in DNA: TGTGCCAGCAGACAGATGGGACAGGAGCACTTC.